This T cell receptor beta chain was recovered during a study of CD8 T cells in Susac syndrome. Definite or probable Susac syndrome was diagnosed using recently defined diagnostic criteria. Reverse transcription of about 0.5 to 1 ug RNA used random hexamers. Each CDR3 protein gets one entry after TCRdb re-called the immunoSEQ multiplex PCR reads with MiXCR. The sample carries roughly 80,000 distinct CDR3 sequences, around 94% recorded once. Between the trimmed V and J ends, which lost 0 bases and 5 bases, there was a span of 11 bases. CDR3 length: 14 amino acids. Germline-derived CDR1 and CDR2 are SGHDT and YYEEEE.

The chain recombines TRBV5-6 with TRBJ1-1; weak D call: TRBD1 (5 bases). Sequencing used CD8+ T cells from PBMCs. The receptor was isolated from a human donor with Susac syndrome. This CDR3 reads CASSLGTGGTEAFF. As DNA, the CDR3 is TGTGCCAGCAGCTTGGGTACAGGCGGGACTGAAGCTTTCTTT.